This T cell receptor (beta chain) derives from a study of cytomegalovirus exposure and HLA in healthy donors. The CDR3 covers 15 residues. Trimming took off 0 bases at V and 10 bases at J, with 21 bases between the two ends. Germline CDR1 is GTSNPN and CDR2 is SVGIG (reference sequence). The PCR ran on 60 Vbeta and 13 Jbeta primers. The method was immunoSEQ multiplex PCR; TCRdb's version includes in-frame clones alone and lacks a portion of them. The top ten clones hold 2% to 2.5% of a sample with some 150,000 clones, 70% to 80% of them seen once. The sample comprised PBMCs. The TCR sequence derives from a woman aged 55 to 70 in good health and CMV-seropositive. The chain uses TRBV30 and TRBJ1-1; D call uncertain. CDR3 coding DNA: TGTGCCTGGAGTGTACGCCGAACCACCGGAGTAGCAGCTTTCTTT. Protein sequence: CAWSVRRTTGVAAFF.